These T cell receptor beta chains were read from a single sample in a study of metastatic and nonmetastatic thyroid tumors. TCRdb re-analyzed the PCR reads using MiXCR. This sample has about 16,000 clones; 15% to 19% occur once, and the top ten carry 15% to 20%. Sequenced: blood. The receptors here all came from a female donor with papillary thyroid cancer or a benign thyroid nodule (not recorded which). Some clones in this sample may be carry-over from other donors' samples. The CDR3 runs from the conserved cysteine through the conserved F or W. A D gene is named only where the DNA matches it firmly. The size of a clone is reported for some rows only, either as once, few or many, or as a class for expanded clones.

NA TRBJ2-7 TRBV5-1 many CASSLVEVPGYEQYF TGCGCCAGCAGCTTGGTGGAGGTCCCGGGATACGAGCAGTACTTC
NA TRBJ1-3 TRBV6-1 few CATLVQGGNTIYF TGTGCCACCCTCGTGCAAGGTGGAAACACCATATATTTT
TRBD1 TRBJ2-3 TRBV6-1 many CASRRGQGLKTDTQYF TGTGCCAGCAGGCGCGGACAGGGGTTGAAAACAGATACGCAGTATTTT
NA TRBJ1-2 TRBV20-1 NA CSALGTINYGYTF TGCAGTGCCTTGGGGACAATAAACTATGGATACACCTTC
NA TRBJ2-7 TRBV2 many CASLRDKSYEQYF TGTGCCAGCCTCCGAGACAAATCCTACGAGCAGTACTTC
NA TRBJ2-7 TRBV6-5 NA CASSYPPPLEQYF TGTGCCAGCAGTTACCCCCCTCCCCTTGAGCAGTACTTC
NA TRBJ2-5 TRBV20-1 many CSGHRLQETQYF TGCAGTGGACATCGCTTGCAAGAGACCCAGTACTTC
NA TRBJ2-3 TRBV7-9 NA CASSWRGGTDTQYF TGTGCCAGCAGTTGGAGGGGAGGCACAGATACGCAGTATTTT
TRBD1 TRBJ2-5 TRBV19 many CASSSAPTGGETQYF TGTGCCAGTAGCAGCGCCCCGACAGGGGGGGAGACCCAGTACTTC
NA TRBJ2-7 TRBV7-9 many CASSYRDRNLNEQYF TGTGCCAGCAGCTACCGAGACAGGAACTTGAACGAGCAGTACTTC
NA TRBJ1-5 TRBV6-5 medium-sized CASSYSATANQPQHF TGTGCCAGCAGTTACTCGGCCACAGCTAATCAGCCCCAGCATTTT
NA TRBJ1-2 TRBV9 many CASSVETNYGYTF TGTGCCAGCAGCGTAGAAACTAACTATGGCTACACCTTC
NA TRBJ1-5 TRBV6-1 medium-sized CASRRADQPQHF TGTGCCAGCCGGAGAGCGGATCAGCCCCAGCATTTT
TRBD2 TRBJ2-7 TRBV2 NA CASSSLAGGLYEQYF TGTGCCAGCAGTTCACTAGCGGGAGGACTCTACGAGCAGTACTTC
TRBD2 TRBJ2-1 TRBV6-5 medium-sized CASSHSLTSGRGNEQFF TGTGCCAGCAGCCACTCCCTGACTAGCGGGAGGGGCAATGAGCAGTTCTTC
TRBD1 TRBJ1-2 TRBV29-1 many CSAGQESGYTF TGCAGCGCCGGACAGGAATCTGGCTACACCTTC
NA TRBJ2-6 TRBV11-1 many CASSSWGESLSGANVLTF TGTGCCAGCAGCTCCTGGGGCGAGTCCCTCTCTGGGGCCAACGTCCTGACTTTC
TRBD2 TRBJ2-1 TRBV7-6 NA CASSSSGIFLDEQFF TGTGCCAGCAGCTCTAGCGGGATTTTTCTCGATGAGCAGTTCTTC
NA TRBJ1-1 TRBV10-1 NA CASSETGYTEAFF TGCGCCAGCAGTGAGACCGGGTACACTGAAGCTTTCTTT